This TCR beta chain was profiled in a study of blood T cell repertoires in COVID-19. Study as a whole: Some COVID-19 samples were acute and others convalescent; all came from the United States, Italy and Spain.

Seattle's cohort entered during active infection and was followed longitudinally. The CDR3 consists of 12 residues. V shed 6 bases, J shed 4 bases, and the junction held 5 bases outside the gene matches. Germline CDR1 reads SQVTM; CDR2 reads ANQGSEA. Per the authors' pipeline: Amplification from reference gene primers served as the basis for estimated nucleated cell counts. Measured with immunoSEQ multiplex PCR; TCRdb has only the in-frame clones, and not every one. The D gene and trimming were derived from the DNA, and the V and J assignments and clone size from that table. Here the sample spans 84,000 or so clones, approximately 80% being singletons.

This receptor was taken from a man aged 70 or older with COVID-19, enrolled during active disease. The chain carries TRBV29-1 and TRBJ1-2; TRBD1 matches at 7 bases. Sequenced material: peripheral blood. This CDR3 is CSVKGQIYGYTF. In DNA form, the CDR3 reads TGCAGCGTGAAGGGACAGATCTATGGCTACACCTTC.